Detailed here is one T cell receptor beta chain. Its antigen is not identified. The source of the sample is a study of T cells expressing NK-cell markers. Study information: The authors derived TCR beta repertoires from sorted CD3+CD56+NKG2C+, CD3+CD56+NKG2C- and CD3+CD56-NKG2C+ T cells. Eight donors were sequenced, seven testing HCMV-seropositive and one testing seronegative. Findings of the study overall: A few of the donors also had these clonotypes leading their CD3+CD56-NKG2C+ fraction.

This CDR3 is 15 amino acids long. The germline V gene has CDR1 SGHTA and CDR2 FQGNSA. Production of TCR beta cDNA relied on 5'RACE template switching with UMIs. TCRdb re-called the 5' RACE reads and gives one entry per CDR3 protein, without DNA. Recorded here are around 260,000 distinct CDR3 sequences; the top ten clones represent 4.2%. The chain couples TRBV7-2 to TRBJ2-5; TCRdb's D call of TRBD2 is untestable without DNA. The TCR comes from a woman between 18 and 75 years old in good health. Sequencing used blood T cells: a sorted CD56 or NKG2C T cell subset, CD4+ or CD8+ T cells, or bulk PBMC T cells (not recorded which). The CDR3 loop reads CASSPQRLAQETQYF.